One and the same sample provided the 21 T cell receptor beta chains below, sequenced in a study of cytomegalovirus exposure and HLA in healthy donors. PCR was performed using 60 Vbeta and 13 Jbeta primers. The data were produced by immunoSEQ multiplex PCR, yet TCRdb's version contains in-frame clones alone and is incomplete. The sample records some 190,000 clones, over 80% being singletons. Sequences were obtained from PBMCs. The source is a boy aged 2 to 10 in good health and CMV-seronegative.

This clone was seen a single time. V is TRBV5-4 and J is TRBJ2-5, with D hard to call. Germline CDR1 SGHNT, CDR2 YYREEE (reference sequence). The CDR3 runs to 12 residues. V was cut by 2 bases and J by 4 bases, with 6 bases left in between. The CDR3 DNA is TGTGCCAGCAGCTTTTGGCTAGAGACCCAGTACTTC. This sequence encodes CASSFWLETQYF.

The rearrangement uses TRBV29-1 and TRBJ2-2; no clear D gene. CDR3 length: 12 amino acids. CDR1 and CDR2 (germline): SQVTM, ANQGSEA. V was clipped by 7 bases and J by 8 bases, with 14 bases between them. DNA of the CDR3: TGCAGCGGTGGGTCACTCGGGGGGGAGCTGTTTTTT. It is translated as CSGGSLGGELFF.

The V call is TRBV11-3, the J call TRBJ2-7; D is possibly TRBD2 (6 bases). Per the germline V gene, CDR1 is SGHNT and CDR2 is YENEEA. The CDR3 has 13 residues. The germline V and J ends were trimmed by 1 base and 5 bases, with 9 bases remaining between them. The CDR3 DNA sequence: TGTGCCAGCAGCTTAGGAGGCGGGGACGAGCAGTACTTC. Its translation: CASSLGGGDEQYF.

The chain joins TRBV6-5 to TRBJ2-5, with D perhaps matching TRBD1 (6 bases). The V gene lost 5 bases and the J gene lost 5 bases, with 18 bases spanning the gap. The germline V gene has CDR1 MNHEY and CDR2 SVGAGI. This CDR3 has 15 residues. The CDR3, as DNA: TGTGCCAGCAGTGGACTTCCAGGGGCACGGGAGACCCAGTACTTC. It is translated as CASSGLPGARETQYF.

This chain uses TRBV18 with TRBJ1-3; TRBD1 might be the D (6 bases). Trimming pared 3 bases from V and 2 bases from J, leaving 11 bases between. CDR3 size: 15 residues. The germline V gene has CDR1 KGHSH and CDR2 LQKENI. CDR3 DNA sequence: TGTGCCAGCTCACCCCAGGGGTTGGCTGGAAACACCATATATTTT. It specifies CASSPQGLAGNTIYF.

The V and J genes are TRBV27 and TRBJ2-1, with TRBD1 as a possible D gene (6 bases). Germline assignment: CDR1 MNHEY and CDR2 SMNVEV (reference sequence). The CDR3 has 15 residues. Trimming removed 6 bases at V and 0 bases at J, with 12 bases between. This CDR3 reads CASSTGTPSYNEQFF. CDR3 nucleotides: TGTGCCAGCAGCACAGGGACCCCCTCCTACAATGAGCAGTTCTTC.

The chain has TRBV4-3 and TRBJ2-4; 8 bases align to TRBD1. Trimming removed 3 bases from V and 9 bases from J; junction bases left unmatched: 7. Looked up from germline, CDR1 is LGHNA and CDR2 is YSLEER. The CDR3 covers 14 residues. The chain's CDR3 is CASSQRQGSSIQYF. CDR3 DNA sequence: TGCGCCAGCAGCCAGAGACAGGGGTCGAGCATTCAGTACTTC.

The chain joins TRBV13 to TRBJ2-7, with 10 bases fitting TRBD2. CDR1 is PRHDT and CDR2 is FYEKMQ in the germline V gene (reference sequence). The CDR3 is 19 amino acids. The trim removed 5 bases at V and 0 bases at J, leaving 16 bases unmatched. The CDR3 sequence is CASSVSAGLAAFSSYEQYF. The DNA of the CDR3 is TGTGCCAGCAGCGTTTCGGCTGGACTAGCGGCTTTTTCCTCCTACGAGCAGTACTTC.

This clone was observed once. V usage is TRBV27 and J usage is TRBJ2-5; possibly TRBD1 for D (5 bases). There are 14 residues in the CDR3. The V and J ends lost 5 bases and 2 bases respectively, with 12 bases between them. CDR1 is MNHEY, CDR2 SMNVEV, per germline (reference sequence). This CDR3 is CASSIQGGQETQYF. DNA for the CDR3: TGTGCCAGCAGTATTCAGGGTGGACAAGAGACCCAGTACTTC.

V usage is TRBV2 and J usage is TRBJ2-7, with D maybe TRBD1 (5 bases). Between the trimmed V and J ends, which lost 2 bases and 2 bases, there was a span of 13 bases. The germline gives CDR1 SNHLY, CDR2 FYNNEI. The CDR3 consists of 15 residues. CDR3 sequence (DNA): TGTGCCAGCAGTGAATTCTCTGGGGCAGCCTACGAGCAGTACGTC. Its protein is CASSEFSGAAYEQYV.

The chain links TRBV10-2 to TRBJ2-3; a possible D gene is TRBD2 (7 bases). The length of the CDR3 is 14 residues. The germline V gene has CDR1 WSHSY and CDR2 SAAADI. The V end lost 10 bases, the J end lost 5 bases, and 19 bases lay between the germline ends. As DNA, the CDR3 is TGCGCCAAAGGATGTGGGGGGGGCCTAGATACGCAGTATTTT. It translates to CAKGCGGGLDTQYF.

This clone was found a few times. This chain joins TRBV9 and TRBJ2-1; D is perhaps TRBD2 (6 bases). Trimming cost V 4 bases and J 6 bases, with 8 bases left between them. The CDR3 covers 12 residues. The germline V gene has CDR1 SGDLS and CDR2 YYNGEE. The DNA of the CDR3 is TGTGCCAGCAGCCCCGGGAGCAATGAGCAGTTCTTC. This encodes CASSPGSNEQFF.

V and J are TRBV29-1 and TRBJ1-1; 10 positions match TRBD1. The CDR3 is 19 amino acids. Germline CDR1 reads SQVTM; CDR2 reads ANQGSEA. V lost 4 bases, J lost 1 base, and 18 bases stayed unmatched. The CDR3 DNA reads TGCAGCGTTGCTAAGACAGGGGGCACTTCCCAACAAAGGAACACTGAAGCTTTCTTT. Amino acids: CSVAKTGGTSQQRNTEAFF. Combining the CDR3 with reference TRBV29-1 and TRBJ1-1 gives the whole variable domain SAVISQKPSRDICQRGTSLTIQCQVDSQVTMMFWYRQQPGQSLTLIATANQGSEATYESGFVIDKFPISRPNLTFSTLTVSNMSPEDSSIYLCSVAKTGGTSQQRNTEAFFGQGTRLTVV.

V and J are TRBV5-6 and TRBJ2-2; a possible D gene is TRBD1 (5 bases). From germline, CDR1 is SGHDT and CDR2 YYEEEE. The CDR3 is made up of 15 amino acids. Trimming took 3 bases from V and 8 from J, leaving 17 bases between them. CDR3 sequence reads: CASSSRPRVSGELFF. The CDR3 bases are TGTGCCAGCAGCTCTCGGCCCAGGGTTTCTGGGGAGCTGTTTTTT. The full variable domain, completed using reference TRBV5-6 and TRBJ2-2, is DAGVTQSPTHLIKTRGQQVTLRCSPKSGHDTVSWYQQALGQGPQFIFQYYEEEERQRGNFPDRFSGHQFPNYSSELNVNALLLGDSALYLCASSSRPRVSGELFFGEGSRLTVL.

In its sample, this clone was seen a few times. The rearrangement links TRBV6-5 to TRBJ2-7, with TRBD2 matching 12 bases. The CDR3 loop spans 13 amino acids. The germline V gene has CDR1 MNHEY and CDR2 SVGAGI. Trimming cost V 6 bases and J 4 bases; bases outside gene matches: 1. CDR3 loop: CASSLAGGYEQYF. CDR3 nucleotides: TGTGCCAGCAGCCTAGCGGGAGGGTACGAGCAGTACTTC.

J is TRBJ1-4 and V is TRBV7-9; a weak D match, TRBD1 (5 bases). Germline loops: CDR1 SEHNR, CDR2 FQNEAQ (reference sequence). Trimming removed 7 bases at V and 8 bases at J, with 17 bases between. This CDR3 region has 14 residues. The CDR3 nucleotides are TGTGCCAGCACCCAGCAGGGCGCCGGGGAAAAACTGTTTTTT. Translation: CASTQQGAGEKLFF. Together with reference TRBV7-9 and TRBJ1-4, the CDR3 gives the full variable domain: DTGVSQNPRHKITKRGQNVTFRCDPISEHNRLYWYRQTLGQGPEFLTYFQNEAQLEKSRLLSDRFSAERPKGSFSTLEIQRTEQGDSAMYLCASTQQGAGEKLFFGSGTQLSVL.

CDR3: CASSLSRAEVAFF. The CDR3 DNA sequence: TGCGCCAGCAGCTTGAGCAGGGCCGAAGTCGCTTTCTTT. The chain uses TRBV5-1 and TRBJ1-1; maybe TRBD1 (5 bases). Germline CDR1 is SGHRS and CDR2 is YFSETQ. Trimming pared 1 base from V and 11 bases from J, leaving 15 bases between. The CDR3 spans 13 residues.

The chain employs TRBV7-9 and TRBJ2-3; 13 bases are shared with TRBD2. The CDR3 spans 17 residues. Germline V gene data show CDR1 as SEHNR and CDR2 as FQNEAQ (reference sequence). Losses at the gene ends were 1 base for V and 2 bases for J; bases not matched to a gene: 3. For the CDR3, the DNA is TGTGCCAGCAGCTTAGTGGGACTAGCGGGACCCACAGATACGCAGTATTTT. As protein: CASSLVGLAGPTDTQYF. Full variable domain (outside the CDR3, taken from reference TRBV7-9 and TRBJ2-3): DTGVSQNPRHKITKRGQNVTFRCDPISEHNRLYWYRQTLGQGPEFLTYFQNEAQLEKSRLLSDRFSAERPKGSFSTLEIQRTEQGDSAMYLCASSLVGLAGPTDTQYFGPGTRLTVL.

This clone came up once. The J gene is TRBJ1-3, the V gene TRBV27, with 8 positions matching TRBD1. The CDR3 loop spans 13 amino acids. The V segment lost 2 bases and the J segment 8 bases; nucleotides outside the gene matches: 2. The V gene's germline CDR1 is MNHEY and CDR2 SMNVEV (reference sequence). In DNA form, the CDR3 reads TGTGCCAGCAGTTTAGACAGGGGTGACACCATATATTTT. Translating gives CASSLDRGDTIYF.

The chain uses TRBV5-1 and TRBJ2-5; the match to TRBD1 covers 11 bases. This CDR3 comprises 15 residues. V was pared by 4 bases and J by 5 bases, with 7 bases of the junction left unmatched. The germline V gene encodes CDR1 SGHRS and CDR2 YFSETQ. CDR3 bases: TGCGCCAGCAGCCCGGGAAGGGACAGGGGGGAGACCCAGTACTTC. This gives the protein CASSPGRDRGETQYF.

This clone was seen a handful of times. The chain uses TRBV5-6 and TRBJ2-7, with D tentatively TRBD1 (6 bases). CDR1 is SGHDT and CDR2 is YYEEEE in the germline V gene. V was clipped by 6 bases and J by 0 bases, with 13 bases between them. This CDR3 has 14 residues. CDR3 nucleotide sequence: TGTGCCAGCACCCGAAGGGGGTCCTCCTACGAGCAGTACGTC. Protein sequence: CASTRRGSSYEQYV.